These 28 T cell receptor beta chains share one sample of origin, sequenced in a study of T cell repertoires in cytomegalovirus infection. TCRdb called the reads again in MiXCR, with one record for every CDR3 protein. The top ten hold roughly 4.8% of the sample, which has fewer than 200,000 distinct CDR3 sequences, 9.5% seen once. The sequencing sample was made of PBMCs. These receptors were collected from a human donor in good health (CMV status not recorded). Some clones in this sample may be carry-over from other donors' samples.

This clonotype was detected ten times or more. This chain uses TRBV9 with TRBJ2-1; 8 bases match TRBD2. The CDR3 runs 17 residues. V shed 0 bases and J 6 bases; nucleotides not matched to a gene: 11. The V gene's germline CDR1 is SGDLS and CDR2 YYNGEE. This CDR3 reads CASSVDLRPREGNEQFF. CDR3 in DNA: TGTGCCAGCAGCGTAGATTTGCGCCCCCGGGAGGGCAATGAGCAGTTCTTC.

This clonotype appeared many times. The chain joins TRBV10-3 to TRBJ2-5, with D possibly TRBD1 on 5 matching bases. Deletions cut 1 base from V and 1 base from J, with 10 bases between. Germline V gives CDR1 ENHRY, CDR2 SYGVKD. The CDR3 is made up of 15 amino acids. Here the CDR3 DNA reads TGTGCCATCAGTGAGTTGTACAGGCTCCAAGAGACCCAGTACTTC. It translates to CAISELYRLQETQYF.

This clonotype was counted many times. The chain joins TRBV27 to TRBJ2-1; D possibly corresponds to TRBD1 (5 bases). The germline V gene has CDR1 MNHEY and CDR2 SMNVEV (reference sequence). The CDR3 spans 12 residues. V was cut by 6 bases and J by 10 bases, with 13 bases left in between. Here the CDR3 DNA reads TGTGCCAGCAGCTCCAGGGTTGAGGAGCAGTTCTTC. It encodes CASSSRVEEQFF.

This clonotype appeared many times. The chain couples TRBV7-2 to TRBJ1-5, with 7 nucleotides matching TRBD1. The CDR3 spans 14 residues. Looked up from germline, CDR1 is SGHTA and CDR2 is FQGNSA. Trimming took 4 bases from V and 5 from J; bases not matched to a gene: 5. CDR3 loop: CASSYTTGDQPQHF. The CDR3 bases are TGTGCCAGCAGCTATACCACAGGGGATCAGCCCCAGCATTTT. Filled out from reference TRBV7-2 and TRBJ1-5, the complete variable domain reads GAGVSQSPSNKVTEKGKDVELRCDPISGHTALYWYRQSLGQGLEFLIYFQGNSAPDKSGLPSDRFSAERTGGSVSTLTIQRTQQEDSAVYLCASSYTTGDQPQHFGDGTRLSIL.

Notes on this clonotype: A much larger clone is a single base away; this may be a read error. The rearrangement links TRBV18 to TRBJ1-3, with D tentatively TRBD1 (5 bases). The CDR3 sequence is 16 residues long. The ends were cut back, 3 bases at V and 4 bases at J, with 16 bases in the middle. CDR1 is KGHSH and CDR2 is LQKENI in the germline V gene. The CDR3 sequence: CASSPRDHTRGNTIYF. The CDR3, as DNA: TGTGCCAGCTCACCCCGGGACCACACAAGGGGAAACACCATATATTTT.

This clonotype came up a few times. This chain connects TRBV5-5 to TRBJ2-1; 8 nucleotides match TRBD2. Trimming took 0 bases from V and 5 from J; bases not matched to a gene: 7. The germline gives CDR1 SGHKS, CDR2 YYEKEE (reference sequence). The CDR3 consists of 16 residues. The DNA for the CDR3 is TGTGCCAGCAGCTTGGCCGTCGGGACTAGAGACAATGAGCAGTTCTTC. Translation: CASSLAVGTRDNEQFF.

The chain uses TRBV7-2 and TRBJ2-5; possibly TRBD2 for D (5 bases). V lost 7 bases, J lost 7 bases, and 16 bases lay in between. Germline CDR1 and CDR2: SGHTA and FQGNSA. There are 13 residues in the CDR3. The DNA for the CDR3 is TGTGCCAGCAACCCGACTAATAGTGGGACCCAGTACTTC. It yields the protein CASNPTNSGTQYF.

This clonotype has at least ten counts. The chain uses TRBV7-2 and TRBJ2-2; 7 bases line up with TRBD2. The CDR3 is made up of 16 amino acids. V dropped 3 bases and J dropped 3; count of bases not matched to a gene: 7. Germline CDR1 is SGHTA and CDR2 is FQGNSA. In DNA form, the CDR3 reads TGTGCCAGCAGCTTGGTACGGGGAGGGTACACCGGGGAGCTGTTTTTT. Residues: CASSLVRGGYTGELFF.

Ten or more counts support this clonotype. The gene calls are TRBV7-3 and TRBJ2-2, with 8 bases fitting TRBD1. The junction had 11 bases not matched to a gene; V was cut back by 2 bases and J by 6 bases. Germline lookup yields CDR1 SGHTA and CDR2 FQGTGA. CDR3 size: 17 residues. CDR3 nucleotides: TGTGCCAGCAGCTTACCTCGACAGGGGTTTGGGGCCGGGGAGCTGTTTTTT. Encoded protein: CASSLPRQGFGAGELFF.

The chain uses TRBV9 and TRBJ1-1; tentative D call: TRBD1 (5 bases). This CDR3 has 15 amino acids. Germline lookup yields CDR1 SGDLS and CDR2 YYNGEE. Deletions cut 4 bases from V and 4 bases from J, with 17 bases between. The CDR3 here is CASSPGGGTFTEAFF. The CDR3 DNA sequence: TGTGCCAGCAGCCCCGGGGGGGGGACCTTCACTGAAGCTTTCTTT.

The chain recombines TRBV28 with TRBJ1-2; D unclear. The CDR3 runs to 11 residues. Germline CDR1 reads MDHEN; CDR2 reads SYDVKM. Trimming took off 8 bases at V and 2 bases at J, with 6 bases between the two ends. The CDR3 sequence: CASFQNYGYTF. Here the CDR3 DNA reads TGTGCCAGCTTTCAAAACTATGGCTACACCTTC.

This clonotype was seen repeatedly, ten times or more. V usage is TRBV12-3 or TRBV12-4 and J usage is TRBJ1-1, with D possibly TRBD1 on 5 matching bases. The V end lost 5 bases, the J end lost 1 base, and 14 bases lay between the germline ends. The CDR3 runs to 15 residues. The CDR3 protein is CASSPRDRPNTEAFF. CDR3 sequence (DNA): TGTGCCAGCAGTCCCCGGGACCGCCCGAACACTGAAGCTTTCTTT.

The genes are TRBV6-2 or TRBV6-3 and TRBJ1-1, with TRBD1 matching 7 bases. Germline-derived CDR1 and CDR2 are MNHEY and SVGEGT. The trim removed 0 bases at V and 4 bases at J, leaving 8 bases unmatched. This CDR3 comprises 16 residues. The CDR3 DNA sequence: TGTGCCAGCAGTTACTCGCCACAGGGGATGGGCACTGAAGCTTTCTTT. It translates to CASSYSPQGMGTEAFF.

This clonotype was seen a handful of times. J is TRBJ1-1 and V is TRBV11-3, with D possibly being TRBD1 (6 bases). The CDR3 is made up of 13 amino acids. Trimming cost V 5 bases and J 4 bases, with 11 bases left between them. Looked up from germline, CDR1 is SGHNT and CDR2 is YENEEA. The CDR3 sequence: CASSPGASTEAFF. For the CDR3, the DNA is TGTGCCAGCAGCCCGGGGGCGAGCACTGAAGCTTTCTTT.

The CDR3 bases are TGCAGCGTTTATGAGACGAAGGGAGTCTATGGCTACACCTTC. Translated: CSVYETKGVYGYTF. The rearrangement uses TRBV29-1 and TRBJ1-2; unclear D gene. Germline V gives CDR1 SQVTM, CDR2 ANQGSEA. The germline V and J ends were trimmed by 5 bases and 4 bases, with 17 bases remaining between them. The CDR3 sequence is 14 residues long. Supplemented by reference TRBV29-1 and TRBJ1-2, the full variable domain reads SAVISQKPSRDICQRGTSLTIQCQVDSQVTMMFWYRQQPGQSLTLIATANQGSEATYESGFVIDKFPISRPNLTFSTLTVSNMSPEDSSIYLCSVYETKGVYGYTFGSGTRLTVV.

This clonotype was seen a handful of times. The chain uses TRBV7-9 and TRBJ2-1; a possible D gene is TRBD2 (6 bases). The length of the CDR3 is 18 residues. V lost 5 bases and J lost 5, with 25 bases in between. Germline values: CDR1 SEHNR, CDR2 FQNEAQ (reference sequence). CDR3: CASSPPRGSGDPNNEQFF. The CDR3 bases are TGTGCCAGCAGCCCACCGCGGGGATCGGGAGACCCAAACAATGAGCAGTTCTTC.

This clonotype has more than one count but fewer than ten. The chain uses TRBV5-1 and TRBJ1-1, with 11 bases aligning to TRBD1. The CDR3 extends over 17 amino acids. Per germline, CDR1 SGHRS and CDR2 YFSETQ. V lost 3 bases and J lost 4; bases outside the gene matches: 11. The CDR3 DNA reads as TGCGCCAGCAGCTCCGTAAACTCCGGGACAGGGGGCACTGAAGCTTTCTTT. Translation: CASSSVNSGTGGTEAFF.

This clonotype came up many times. The chain joins TRBV7-2 to TRBJ2-7, with D maybe TRBD2 (6 bases). Germline CDR1 and CDR2: SGHTA and FQGNSA. This CDR3 spans 13 amino acids. V lost 5 bases, J lost 4 bases, and 12 bases lay in between. The chain's CDR3 is CASSDSGVYEQYF. The CDR3 DNA follows: TGTGCCAGCAGCGACTCGGGGGTTTACGAGCAGTACTTC.

This chain joins TRBV20-1 and TRBJ2-2; D might be TRBD2 (5 bases). CDR1 and CDR2 (germline): DFQATT, SNEGSKA (reference sequence). The CDR3 is 13 residues long. V was pared by 6 bases and J by 0 bases, with 8 bases between. The CDR3 loop reads CSAGSTNTGELFF. The CDR3 DNA is TGCAGTGCGGGGAGTACGAACACCGGGGAGCTGTTTTTT.

V usage is TRBV20-1 and J usage is TRBJ1-1; possible D gene TRBD1, 6 bases. The CDR3 length is 15 residues. V was clipped by 6 bases and J by 1 base, with 18 bases between them. CDR1 and CDR2 (germline): DFQATT, SNEGSKA (reference sequence). The CDR3 loop is CSATKTGGTNTEAFF. The CDR3 DNA reads TGCAGTGCCACTAAGACAGGAGGGACGAACACTGAAGCTTTCTTT.

The V gene is TRBV7-8, the J gene TRBJ2-3, with 8 bases aligning to TRBD2. CDR3 length: 18 amino acids. The junction had 12 bases not matched to a gene; V was cut back by 4 bases and J by 0 bases. Germline assignment: CDR1 SGHVS and CDR2 FQNEAQ. Here the CDR3 reads CASSSIAGSSTSTDTQYF. As DNA, the CDR3 is TGTGCCAGCAGCTCTATAGCGGGGTCCTCAACTAGCACAGATACGCAGTATTTT.

This clonotype was seen repeatedly, ten times or more. The rearrangement joins TRBV28 to TRBJ1-5; no definite D call. The germline V gene has CDR1 MDHEN and CDR2 SYDVKM. This CDR3 spans 12 amino acids. V was shortened by 6 bases and J by 2 bases, with 5 bases between the two germline ends. DNA of the CDR3: TGTGCCAGCAGGGACCGCAATCAGCCCCAGCATTTT. Amino acid sequence: CASRDRNQPQHF. The complete variable domain, with remaining parts taken from reference TRBV28 and TRBJ1-5, reads DVKVTQSSRYLVKRTGEKVFLECVQDMDHENMFWYRQDPGLGLRLIYFSYDVKMKEKGDIPEGYSVSREKKERFSLILESASTNQTSMYLCASRDRNQPQHFGDGTRLSIL.

The genes are TRBV24-1 and TRBJ2-1; D may be TRBD1 or TRBD2 (5 bases each). Per germline, CDR1 KGHDR and CDR2 SFDVKD. The CDR3 contains 17 residues. The ends were cut back, 7 bases at V and 0 bases at J, with 18 bases in the middle. The CDR3, as DNA: TGTGCCACCAGCGGGACGAGGAGCGTGGTCTCCTACAATGAGCAGTTCTTC. Translating gives CATSGTRSVVSYNEQFF.

The rearrangement links TRBV6-1 to TRBJ2-3; the D gene is possibly TRBD1 (6 bases). The CDR3 is made up of 15 amino acids. Trimming took off 7 bases at V and 1 base at J, with 15 bases between the two ends. Looked up from germline, CDR1 is MNHNS and CDR2 is SASEGT. The CDR3 bases are TGTGCCAGCACTAGGGGGTTGGGGCGCACAGATACGCAGTATTTT. This encodes CASTRGLGRTDTQYF.

In its sample, this clonotype was seen a few times. The chain recombines TRBV4-3 with TRBJ2-7, with D uncertain. Germline CDR1 is LGHNA and CDR2 is YSLEER. V lost 4 bases, J lost 4 bases, and 17 bases lay in between. This CDR3 contains 15 residues. CDR3 sequence: CASSLQGGSPYEQYF. The CDR3 DNA reads TGCGCCAGCAGCCTACAAGGTGGTAGCCCATACGAGCAGTACTTC.

The rearrangement uses TRBV20-1 and TRBJ2-3, with TRBD1 matching 7 bases. The V segment lost 6 bases and the J segment 2 bases; nucleotides outside the gene matches: 8. CDR3 size: 14 residues. CDR1 and CDR2 from the germline V gene are DFQATT and SNEGSKA (reference sequence). CDR3 sequence: CSAMGQSTTDTQYF. CDR3 nucleotide sequence: TGCAGTGCGATGGGACAGTCCACCACAGATACGCAGTATTTT.

This chain links TRBV12-3 or TRBV12-4 with TRBJ2-1; D is possibly TRBD1 (5 bases). Deletions cut 5 bases from V and 2 bases from J, with 10 bases between. This CDR3 has 14 residues. This chain's CDR3 is CASSPGWTYNEQFF. CDR3 nucleotides: TGTGCCAGCAGTCCAGGGTGGACCTACAATGAGCAGTTCTTC.

This clonotype has at least ten counts. The V gene is TRBV7-3, the J gene TRBJ1-6; D call uncertain. This CDR3 has 14 residues. V was trimmed by 0 bases and J by 10 bases, leaving 10 bases between them. CDR1 is SGHTA and CDR2 is FQGTGA in the germline V gene. CDR3 in amino acids: CASSLTFTGSPLHF. In DNA, the CDR3 is TGTGCCAGCAGCTTAACGTTTACGGGGTCACCCCTCCACTTT.